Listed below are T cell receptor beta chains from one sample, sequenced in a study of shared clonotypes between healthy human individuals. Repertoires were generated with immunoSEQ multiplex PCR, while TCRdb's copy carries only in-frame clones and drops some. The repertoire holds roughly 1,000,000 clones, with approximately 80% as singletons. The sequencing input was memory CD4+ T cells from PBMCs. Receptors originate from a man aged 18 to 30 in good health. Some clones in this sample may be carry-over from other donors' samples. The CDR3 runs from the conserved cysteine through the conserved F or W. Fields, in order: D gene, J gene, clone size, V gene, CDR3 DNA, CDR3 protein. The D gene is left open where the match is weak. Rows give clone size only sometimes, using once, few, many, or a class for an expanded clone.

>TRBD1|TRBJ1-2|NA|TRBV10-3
TGTGCCATCAGTGAGGATTTACGTCAAGGGACAGGGTATGGCTACACCTTC
CAISEDLRQGTGYGYTF
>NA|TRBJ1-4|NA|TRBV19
TGTGCCAGTAGTTCATTCCCGGGGGATAATGAAAAACTGTTTTTT
CASSSFPGDNEKLFF
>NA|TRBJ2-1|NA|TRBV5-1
TGCGCCAGCAGCTTGGCCATGGGGGTCTCTCCCTCCTACAATGAGCAGTTCTTC
CASSLAMGVSPSYNEQFF
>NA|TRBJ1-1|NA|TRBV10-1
TGCGCCAGCAGTGTATCCGACGGCGCTCCGTGTGGGACTGAAGCTTTCTTT
CASSVSDGAPCGTEAFF
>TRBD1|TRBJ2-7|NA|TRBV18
TGTGCCAGCTCACCGCGGACAGGGCTCCTTTACGAGCAGTACTTC
CASSPRTGLLYEQYF
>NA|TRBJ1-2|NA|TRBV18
TGTGCCAGCTCAGAAGTCAGCTATGGCTACACCTTC
CASSEVSYGYTF
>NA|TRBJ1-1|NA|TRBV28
TGTGCCAGCAGTTTGGCTGGGGCACTGAACACTGAAGCTTTCTTT
CASSLAGALNTEAFF
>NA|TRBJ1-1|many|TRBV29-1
TGCAGCTCCACCAGGTACCGGGACACTGAAGCTTTCTTT
CSSTRYRDTEAFF
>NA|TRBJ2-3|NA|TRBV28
TGTGCCAGCAGTTTATCAGGGGCCACAGAAGGTACGCAGTATTTT
CASSLSGATEGTQYF
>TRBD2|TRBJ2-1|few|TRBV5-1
TGCGCCAGCAGCCAGGGACTAGTGAGCGGCTATGAGCAGTTCTTC
CASSQGLVSGYEQFF
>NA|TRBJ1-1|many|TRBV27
TGTGCCAGCAGCCCCACAGGGCGCAACACTGAAGCTTTCTTT
CASSPTGRNTEAFF
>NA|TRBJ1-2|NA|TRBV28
TGTGCCAGCAGTTTACGCCAGGGGCGTGGCTACACCTTC
CASSLRQGRGYTF
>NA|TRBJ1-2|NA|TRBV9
TGTGCCAGCAGCGTAGGTGGGGGCAGAGGCTACACCTTC
CASSVGGGRGYTF
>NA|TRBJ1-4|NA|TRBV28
TGTGCCGTTGCCACTAATGAAAAACTGTTTTTT
CAVATNEKLFF
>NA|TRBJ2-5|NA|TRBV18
TGTGCCAGCTCACCGCCAGGGGTCGAGACCCAGTACTTC
CASSPPGVETQYF
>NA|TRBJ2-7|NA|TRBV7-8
TGTGCCAGCAGCTTTAGGACACATACCTACGAGCAGTACTTC
CASSFRTHTYEQYF
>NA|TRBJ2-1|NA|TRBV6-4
TGTGCCAGCAGTTTGTCCCGGGACAATGAGCAGTTCTTC
CASSLSRDNEQFF
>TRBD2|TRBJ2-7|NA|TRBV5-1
TGCGCCAGCAGCTTAAGGGCGGGAGCCTACGAGCAGTACTTC
CASSLRAGAYEQYF
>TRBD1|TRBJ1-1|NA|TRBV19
TGTGCCAGTACCTCCACCTCGACAGGGAGGAACACTGAAGCTTTCTTT
CASTSTSTGRNTEAFF
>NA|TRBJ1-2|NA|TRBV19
TGTGCCAGTAGTACGCAGGGGATGTCTGGCTACACCTTC
CASSTQGMSGYTF
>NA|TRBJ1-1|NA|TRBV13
TGTGCCAGCAGCTCTATAGGTGAAGCTTTCTTT
CASSSIGEAFF
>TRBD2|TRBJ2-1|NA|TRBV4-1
TGCGCCAGCAGCCACGTTAGCGGGTACAATGAGCAGTTCTTC
CASSHVSGYNEQFF
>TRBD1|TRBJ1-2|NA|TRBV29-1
TGCAGCGCTACGGGACAGGGGGAGTATGGCTACACCTTC
CSATGQGEYGYTF
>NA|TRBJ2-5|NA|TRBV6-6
TGTGCCAGCAGTTTCGACATACTACAAGAGACCCAGTACTTC
CASSFDILQETQYF
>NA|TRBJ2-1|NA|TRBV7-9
TGTGCCAGCAGCTTACGTTGGAGCAATGAGCAGTTCTTC
CASSLRWSNEQFF
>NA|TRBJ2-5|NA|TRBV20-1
TGCAGTGCTGGCGGGTCAGAGACCCAGTACTTC
CSAGGSETQYF
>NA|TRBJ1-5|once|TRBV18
TGTGCCAGCTCACCGGAACAGCTCCTAAGCAATCAGCCCCAGCATTTT
CASSPEQLLSNQPQHF
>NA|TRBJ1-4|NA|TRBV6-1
TGTGCCAGCAGTGAAAGGCTGACCGTCCCAACTAATGAAAAACTGTTTTTT
CASSERLTVPTNEKLFF
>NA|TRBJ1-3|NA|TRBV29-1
TGCAGCGCTGACAGCACTGGAAACACCATATATTTT
CSADSTGNTIYF
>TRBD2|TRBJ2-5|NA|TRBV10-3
TGTGCCATCAGTGTTGGGACTAGCGGAGGAGGGACCCAGTACTTC
CAISVGTSGGGTQYF
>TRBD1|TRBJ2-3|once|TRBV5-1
TGCGCCAGCAGCACACAAGGGGGCGCGACAGATACGCAGTATTTT
CASSTQGGATDTQYF
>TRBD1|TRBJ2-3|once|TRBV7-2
TGTGCCAGCAGCGCAAACAGGGGTAGCACAGATACGCAGTATTTT
CASSANRGSTDTQYF
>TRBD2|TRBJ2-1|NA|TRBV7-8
TGTGCCAGCCTAACACGAGCGGGAGACAATGAGCAGTTCTTC
CASLTRAGDNEQFF
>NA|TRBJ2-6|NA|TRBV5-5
TGTGCCAGCAGCTTGGCCCCATGGAACTCTGGGGCCAACGTCCTGACTTTC
CASSLAPWNSGANVLTF
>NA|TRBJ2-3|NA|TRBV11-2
TGTGCCAGCAGCCCAGGGTATACGCAGTATTTT
CASSPGYTQYF
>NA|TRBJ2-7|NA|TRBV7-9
TGTGCCAGCAGCTTAGGGTTTCAGGCCGCCTACGAGCAGTACTTC
CASSLGFQAAYEQYF
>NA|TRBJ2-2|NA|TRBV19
TGTGCCACCCAGCGACCAGGCACCGGGGAGCTGTTTTTT
CATQRPGTGELFF
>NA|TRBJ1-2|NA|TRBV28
TGTGCCAGCAGTTTCGGGGGACAATCCTCTTATGGCTACACCTTC
CASSFGGQSSYGYTF
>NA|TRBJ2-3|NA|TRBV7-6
TGTGCCAGCACCAACCCATCCACAGATACGCAGTATTTT
CASTNPSTDTQYF
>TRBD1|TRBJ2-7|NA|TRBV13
TGTGCCAGCAGTCTCGACAGGGGCGAAGCGCAGTACTTC
CASSLDRGEAQYF
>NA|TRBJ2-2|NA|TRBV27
TGTGCCAGCAGGGAAACAGGGCACGGGGAGCTGTTTTTT
CASRETGHGELFF
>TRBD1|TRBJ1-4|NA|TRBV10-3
TGTGCCATCAGTGATTTAGGACAGGGTAATGAAAAACTGTTTTTT
CAISDLGQGNEKLFF
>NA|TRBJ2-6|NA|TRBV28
TGTGCCAGCGAGGCGCTAGGCTCTGGGGCCAACGTCCTGACTTTC
CASEALGSGANVLTF
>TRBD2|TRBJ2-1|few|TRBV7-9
TGTGCCAGCAGCTTACAACCCTACGCGGGAGGTTACAATGAGCAGTTCTTC
CASSLQPYAGGYNEQFF
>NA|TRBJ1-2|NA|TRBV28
TGTGCCAGCAGTTTTTCAGGTTCTAACCATGGCTACACCTTC
CASSFSGSNHGYTF
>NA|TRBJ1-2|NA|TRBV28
TGTGCCAGCAGTTTAGGGCCCGGGAGCTATGGCTACACCTTC
CASSLGPGSYGYTF
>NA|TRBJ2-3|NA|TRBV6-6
TGTGCCAGCAGCACTTCCGGGACCGCTACAGATACGCAGTATTTT
CASSTSGTATDTQYF
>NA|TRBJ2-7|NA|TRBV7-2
TGTGCCAGCAGTCCTCCAGGGACCTACGAGCAGTACTTC
CASSPPGTYEQYF
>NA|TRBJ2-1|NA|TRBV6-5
TGTGCCAGCAGTTACAGGGGGTTGTTCCTCAATGAGCAGTTCTTC
CASSYRGLFLNEQFF
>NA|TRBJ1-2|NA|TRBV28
TGTGCCAGCAGTTTATCAACAGACGGGAGAGGCTACACCTTC
CASSLSTDGRGYTF
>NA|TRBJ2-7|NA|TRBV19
TGTGCCAGTAGTATTGGCGGAGCCTACGAGCAGTACTTC
CASSIGGAYEQYF
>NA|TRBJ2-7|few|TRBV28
TGTGCCAGCAGACTAACGATGATCGACGAGCAGTACTTC
CASRLTMIDEQYF
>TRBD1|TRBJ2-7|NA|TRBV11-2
TGTGCCAGCAGCCACAGGGGAAGAGGGACCTACGAGCAGTACTTC
CASSHRGRGTYEQYF
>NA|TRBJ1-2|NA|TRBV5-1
TGCGCCAGCAGCCAGCCCGAGCGGAGTAACTATGGCTACACCTTC
CASSQPERSNYGYTF
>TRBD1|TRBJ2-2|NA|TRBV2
TGTGCCAGCAGAACAGGGGCCGGGGAGCTGTTTTTT
CASRTGAGELFF